These 22 T cell receptor beta chains came from one sample sequenced in a study of PD-1 blockade in classical Hodgkin lymphoma. No patient escaped relapse after autologous stem cell transplantation, and brentuximab vedotin exposure varied. The method was immunoSEQ multiplex PCR; TCRdb's version includes in-frame clones alone and lacks a portion of them. Altogether under 70,000 clones are present, around 75% being singletons, with the ten largest covering 7.5% to 9.5%. The sample consisted of peripheral blood mononuclear cells (PBMCs), taken before the second cycle of nivolumab. Source of these receptors: a human donor with classical Hodgkin lymphoma.

This chain joins TRBV2 and TRBJ2-7, with 12 bases aligning to TRBD2. CDR1 is SNHLY and CDR2 is FYNNEI in the germline V gene. The CDR3 is 16 amino acids. V gave up 9 bases and J gave up 0 bases; unmatched junction bases: 9. CDR3 loop: CASQATSGGYSYEQYF. CDR3 coding DNA: TGTGCCAGTCAAGCGACTAGCGGGGGATACTCCTACGAGCAGTACTTC.

This clone was seen repeatedly, ten times or more. The rearrangement joins TRBV2 to TRBJ1-2; 7 bases are a match to TRBD1. With V trimmed by 5 bases and J by 8 bases, 8 bases remained unmatched. Germline CDR1 SNHLY, CDR2 FYNNEI. The CDR3 has 13 amino acids. The CDR3 bases are TGTGCCAGCAGTCTTGACAGGGTAGGAGGCTACACCTTC. Its translation: CASSLDRVGGYTF.

CDR3 sequence reads: CASSPRGGTGLHNEQFF. As DNA, the CDR3 is TGTGCCAGCAGCCCCCGGGGGGGGACAGGGCTCCACAATGAGCAGTTCTTC. The rearrangement links TRBV11-3 to TRBJ2-1, with D perhaps TRBD1 (9 bases). V was pared by 5 bases and J by 5 bases, with 22 bases between. This CDR3 is 17 amino acids long. CDR1 SGHNT and CDR2 YENEEA come from the germline V gene.

This clone was seen only a few times. The CDR3 DNA reads TGCGCCAGCACTATACCGGGACAGGCCTTCGCTGGCTACACCTTC. Protein product: CASTIPGQAFAGYTF. This chain uses TRBV10-2 with TRBJ1-2, with TRBD1 matching 8 bases. The V gene's germline CDR1 is WSHSY and CDR2 SAAADI. This CDR3 contains 15 residues. V lost 7 bases, J lost 7 bases, and 14 bases stayed unmatched.

This clone is labeled medium-sized. The chain carries TRBV30 and TRBJ2-7; D is unclear. Germline V gives CDR1 GTSNPN, CDR2 SVGIG (reference sequence). The V end lost 0 bases, the J end lost 3 bases, and 9 bases lay between the germline ends. The CDR3 loop spans 13 amino acids. Here the CDR3 DNA reads TGTGCCTGGAGTGTAGGCTACCACTACGAGCAGTACTTC. Its translation is CAWSVGYHYEQYF. Combining the CDR3 with reference TRBV30 and TRBJ2-7 gives the whole variable domain SQTIHQWPATLVQPVGSPLSLECTVEGTSNPNLYWYRQAAGRGLQLLFYSVGIGQISSEVPQNLSASRPQDRQFILSSKKLLLSDSGFYLCAWSVGYHYEQYFGPGTRLTVT.

With regard to this clone: Sequence at one end of the junction differs from germline and may be a read error. The genes are TRBV20-1 and TRBJ1-2; D is unresolved. The CDR3 length is 11 residues. Germline CDR1 and CDR2: DFQATT and SNEGSKA (reference sequence). The CDR3, as DNA: TGCAGTGGATGGGGAATCTATAGCTACACCTTC. Protein product: CSGWGIYSYTF.

The chain couples TRBV5-1 to TRBJ2-7; weak D call: TRBD2 (6 bases). Trimming cost V 0 bases and J 1 base, with 14 bases left between them. CDR3 length: 16 amino acids. In germline, CDR1 is SGHRS, CDR2 YFSETQ. CDR3 in amino acids: CASSLGSGFRSYEQYF. DNA of the CDR3: TGCGCCAGCAGCTTGGGAAGCGGGTTCAGATCCTACGAGCAGTACTTC.

The V and J genes are TRBV12-1 and TRBJ2-1; the DNA was not used to check the table's D call, TRBD2. TRBV12-1 is listed as a pseudogene. The CDR3 spans 15 residues. The CDR3 DNA sequence: TGTGCCAGCAGCAGGACTAGCGGGAGCTACAATGAGCAGTTCTTC. Protein sequence: CASSRTSGSYNEQFF.

The V gene is TRBV4-2, the J gene TRBJ1-3; D is perhaps TRBD1 (5 bases). CDR3 length equals 19 residues. The germline V gene has CDR1 LGHNA and CDR2 YNFKEQ. V was cut by 3 bases and J by 2 bases, with 23 bases left in between. This CDR3 is CASSHARGGILKAGNTIYF. For the CDR3, the DNA is TGTGCCAGCAGCCACGCACGCGGGGGTATTTTGAAAGCTGGAAACACCATATATTTT.

The rearrangement joins TRBV30 to TRBJ1-2; 7 bases line up with TRBD1. This CDR3 spans 12 amino acids. Germline values: CDR1 GTSNPN, CDR2 SVGIG (reference sequence). With 1 base clipped from V and 7 bases from J, the junction kept 3 bases outside the gene matches. CDR3 DNA sequence: TGTGCCTGGAGTGAACCAGGGGGTGGCTACACCTTC. Translation gives CAWSEPGGGYTF.

This clone was observed a few times. V usage is TRBV9 and J usage is TRBJ1-6, with 7 bases matching TRBD1. Germline V CDR1 and CDR2: SGDLS, YYNGEE. The CDR3 is made up of 15 amino acids. Losses at the gene ends were 4 bases for V and 10 bases for J; bases not matched to a gene: 11. The CDR3 nucleotides are TGTGCCAGCAGCTCAGCGCGACAGGGAGCCTCACCCCTCCACTTT. It yields the protein CASSSARQGASPLHF.

The chain joins TRBV2 to TRBJ1-2; D is unresolved. CDR3 length: 12 residues. V shed 5 bases and J shed 4 bases, with 8 bases lying between them. Germline loops: CDR1 SNHLY, CDR2 FYNNEI. The CDR3 nucleotides read TGTGCCAGCAGTCCAGCGGTCTATGGCTACACCTTC. This translates into CASSPAVYGYTF. The full variable domain, rest sourced from reference TRBV2 and TRBJ1-2, is EPEVTQTPSHQVTQMGQEVILRCVPISNHLYFYWYRQILGQKVEFLVSFYNNEISEKSEIFDDQFSVERPDGSNFTLKIRSTKLEDSAMYFCASSPAVYGYTFGSGTRLTVV.

This clone has ten or more counts. The chain links TRBV11-2 to TRBJ1-2; D uncertain. Germline V gene data show CDR1 as SGHAT and CDR2 as FQNNGV. V was cut by 6 bases and J by 3 bases, with 11 bases left in between. The CDR3 sequence is 13 residues long. CDR3 in DNA: TGTGCCAGCAGGAACTTAGTTGACTATGGCTACACCTTC. Protein: CASRNLVDYGYTF. Filled out from reference TRBV11-2 and TRBJ1-2, the complete variable domain reads EAGVAQSPRYKIIEKRQSVAFWCNPISGHATLYWYQQILGQGPKLLIQFQNNGVVDDSQLPKDRFSAERLKGVDSTLKIQPAKLEDSAVYLCASRNLVDYGYTFGSGTRLTVV.

The V gene is TRBV2, the J gene TRBJ1-1, with 7 bases fitting TRBD1. Germline loops: CDR1 SNHLY, CDR2 FYNNEI. The length of the CDR3 is 13 residues. J was trimmed by 4 bases and V by 7 bases; bases with no gene match: 6. This CDR3 is CASNEGQLTEAFF. DNA for the CDR3: TGTGCCAGCAACGAGGGACAGCTCACTGAAGCTTTCTTT.

The CDR3 region is CASIRQGLNTEAFF. The CDR3 coding sequence is TGTGCCAGCATAAGACAGGGCCTGAACACTGAAGCTTTCTTT. V and J are TRBV18 and TRBJ1-1; 7 bases are a match to TRBD1. The trim removed 8 bases at V and 0 bases at J, leaving 6 bases unmatched. In germline, CDR1 is KGHSH, CDR2 LQKENI. The CDR3 totals 14 residues.

V is TRBV7-3 and J is TRBJ2-1; 10 nucleotides match TRBD2. The germline V gene encodes CDR1 SGHTA and CDR2 FQGTGA. The CDR3 is made up of 19 amino acids. After removal of 2 bases from V and 3 bases from J, the junction contained 13 bases not matched to a gene. In nucleotides, the CDR3 is TGTGCCAGCAGCTTAGGAGGGCCCCTAGCGGGAGTGAACTACAATGAGCAGTTCTTC. Protein product: CASSLGGPLAGVNYNEQFF.

The genes are TRBV6-5 and TRBJ1-5, with 7 positions matching TRBD1. Germline values: CDR1 MNHEY, CDR2 SVGAGI. Trimming removed 4 bases from V and 5 bases from J; junction bases left unmatched: 2. This CDR3 is 13 amino acids long. The CDR3: CASSSGGYQPQHF. CDR3 nucleotide sequence: TGTGCCAGCAGTTCAGGGGGGTATCAGCCCCAGCATTTT.

The CDR3 nucleotides read TGTGCCAGCAGCTCGGGGTACACTGAAGCTTTCTTT. It yields the protein CASSSGYTEAFF. The gene calls are TRBV5-6 and TRBJ1-1; D remains unclear. CDR3 size: 12 residues. V was pared by 3 bases and J by 3 bases, with 6 bases between. Germline V gene sequence: CDR1 SGHDT, CDR2 YYEEEE.

CDR3 in DNA: TGTGCCAGCAGCGCCGTAGTAGGGAGGGTGAACACTGAAGCTTTCTTT. Translation gives CASSAVVGRVNTEAFF. This rearrangement joins TRBV9 to TRBJ1-1, with D uncertain. CDR1 is SGDLS and CDR2 is YYNGEE in the germline V gene. The CDR3 is 16 residues long. Trimming took 3 bases from V and 0 from J, leaving 15 bases between them.

The CDR3 reads CASSLLSGLANEQFF. In nucleotides, the CDR3 is TGTGCCAGCAGCTTATTATCAGGATTGGCCAATGAGCAGTTCTTC. This chain uses TRBV7-3 with TRBJ2-1; D is uncertain. Looked up from germline, CDR1 is SGHTA and CDR2 is FQGTGA. This CDR3 comprises 15 residues. V shed 2 bases and J shed 6 bases, with 14 bases lying between them.

The chain employs TRBV7-2 and TRBJ1-2, with D possibly matching TRBD1 (5 bases). The CDR3 extends over 14 amino acids. V lost 5 bases, J lost 1 base, and 11 bases lay in between. From germline, CDR1 is SGHTA and CDR2 FQGNSA. CDR3: CASSPGILNYGYTF. The CDR3 bases are TGTGCCAGCAGCCCAGGGATCCTTAACTATGGCTACACCTTC.

This clone was seen more than once but under ten times. The rearrangement joins TRBV6-5 to TRBJ2-3; 11 bases fit TRBD2. This CDR3 spans 15 amino acids. The V gene end was trimmed by 5 bases and the J gene end by 10 bases; junction bases not matched to a gene: 11. Germline loops: CDR1 MNHEY, CDR2 SVGAGI. The CDR3 protein is CASSPLAGVRSAQYF. CDR3 sequence (DNA): TGTGCCAGCAGTCCACTAGCGGGGGTTCGCTCGGCGCAGTATTTT.